These 26 T cell receptor beta chains came from one sample sequenced in a study of spatial heterogeneity in lung cancer. Each CDR3 protein is one row after TCRdb ran MiXCR on the 5' RACE reads. The table includes roughly 110,000 distinct CDR3 sequences, less than 14% detected once. Specified time point: blood at routine non-recurrence follow-up after resection. The specimen was PBMCs, collected at follow-up. These receptors were obtained from a female donor with early-stage non-small cell lung cancer.

J is TRBJ2-3 and V is TRBV19, with D uncertain. The CDR3 length is 15 residues. Germline values: CDR1 LNHDA, CDR2 SQIVND (reference sequence). V dropped 5 bases and J dropped 0 bases, with 12 bases sitting between them. CDR3 nucleotides: TGTGCCAGTAGTCCTATATTCTCTAGCACAGATACGCAGTATTTT. Its translation: CASSPIFSSTDTQYF. The variable domain in full, with the rest retrieved from reference TRBV19 and TRBJ2-3, is DGGITQSPKYLFRKEGQNVTLSCEQNLNHDAMYWYRQDPGQGLRLIYYSQIVNDFQKGDIAEGYSVSREKKESFPLTVTSAQKNPTAFYLCASSPIFSSTDTQYFGPGTRLTVL.

This clonotype has a handful of counts. The chain carries TRBV18 and TRBJ2-5; tentative D call: TRBD2 (6 bases). Trimming cost V 3 bases and J 5 bases, with 13 bases left between them. Germline-derived CDR1 and CDR2 are KGHSH and LQKENI. CDR3 size: 14 residues. CDR3 bases: TGTGCCAGCTCACCCCGGGAGCCGAGGGAGACCCAGTACTTC. Its translation: CASSPREPRETQYF.

The chain links TRBV7-3 to TRBJ2-3; 7 nucleotides line up with TRBD1. V was clipped by 5 bases and J by 8 bases; unmatched bases: 13. The CDR3 has 15 amino acids. Germline V gene data show CDR1 as SGHTA and CDR2 as FQGTGA. CDR3 sequence: CASSLGTVRGTTQYF. The CDR3 nucleotides are TGTGCCAGCAGCCTAGGGACAGTCCGGGGCACTACGCAGTATTTT.

This clonotype was observed a handful of times. The gene calls are TRBV12-3 or TRBV12-4 and TRBJ2-2; D gene unclear. V lost 5 bases and J 8 bases, leaving 9 bases between the germline ends. This CDR3 is 12 amino acids long. CDR3 residues: CASSLRKGELFF. In DNA form, the CDR3 reads TGTGCCAGCAGTCTCCGTAAGGGGGAGCTGTTTTTT.

This clonotype was picked up a small number of times. The rearrangement joins TRBV3-1 to TRBJ1-2; a possible D gene is TRBD1 (5 bases). The CDR3 has 12 residues. V lost 4 bases and J 4 bases, leaving 7 bases between the germline ends. Germline V gene sequence: CDR1 LGHDT, CDR2 YNNKEL (reference sequence). The DNA for the CDR3 is TGTGCCAGCAGCCTACAGGCCTATGGCTACACCTTC. This sequence encodes CASSLQAYGYTF.

This clonotype was picked up many times. V is TRBV27 and J is TRBJ1-5, with D possibly being TRBD1 (6 bases). CDR3 size: 14 residues. Deletions cut 5 bases from V and 2 bases from J, with 10 bases between. Germline V gene sequence: CDR1 MNHEY, CDR2 SMNVEV (reference sequence). CDR3 sequence: CASSPGGRNQPQHF. The CDR3 DNA reads TGTGCCAGCAGTCCGGGGGGCCGCAATCAGCCCCAGCATTTT.

The chain is built from TRBV10-2 and TRBJ1-2; D gene uncertain. Per the germline V gene, CDR1 is WSHSY and CDR2 is SAAADI. The V end was cut by 5 bases, the J end by 4 bases, with 8 bases between. The CDR3 totals 12 residues. In DNA, the CDR3 is TGCGCCAGCAGTCCTAAGGCCTATGGCTACACCTTC. Translation: CASSPKAYGYTF.

This clonotype showed up just a few times. V usage is TRBV4-2 and J usage is TRBJ1-6; 7 nucleotides agree with TRBD1. This CDR3 is built from 15 residues. The germline CDR1 and CDR2 sequences are LGHNA and YNFKEQ. J was trimmed by 9 bases and V by 5 bases; bases with no gene match: 10. CDR3 nucleotides: TGTGCCAGCAGCGTGGACAGGTACAAGACTTCACCCCTCCACTTT. It codes for CASSVDRYKTSPLHF.

This clonotype came up a few times. The V call is TRBV20-1, the J call TRBJ2-5, with TRBD2 matching 9 bases. The CDR3 extends over 13 amino acids. Germline assignment: CDR1 DFQATT and CDR2 SNEGSKA (reference sequence). V gave up 6 bases and J gave up 4 bases; unmatched junction bases: 6. The CDR3, as DNA: TGCAGTGCCCGGACTAGCGTAAGAGAGACCCAGTACTTC. Protein product: CSARTSVRETQYF.

This clonotype was found many times. V is TRBV15 and J is TRBJ2-4; 11 positions agree with TRBD2. From germline, CDR1 is LNHNV and CDR2 YYDKDF (reference sequence). The ends lost 1 base at V and 0 bases at J; junction bases unmatched: 2. There are 17 residues in the CDR3. The CDR3 here is CATSRATSGVAKNIQYF. The CDR3 DNA is TGTGCCACCAGCAGAGCGACTAGCGGGGTAGCCAAAAACATTCAGTACTTC.

This clonotype was seen repeatedly, ten times or more. The chain carries TRBV28 and TRBJ2-7, with TRBD2 matching 8 bases. CDR1 is MDHEN, CDR2 SYDVKM, per germline. CDR3 size: 11 residues. V shed 10 bases, J shed 3 bases, and the junction held 2 bases outside the gene matches. The CDR3 DNA reads as TGTGCCACCGGGACTAGCTACGAGCAGTACTTC. Translating it yields CATGTSYEQYF. The full variable domain, with the rest looked up from reference TRBV28 and TRBJ2-7, is DVKVTQSSRYLVKRTGEKVFLECVQDMDHENMFWYRQDPGLGLRLIYFSYDVKMKEKGDIPEGYSVSREKKERFSLILESASTNQTSMYLCATGTSYEQYFGPGTRLTVT.

This clonotype was recorded a few times. The V call is TRBV9, the J call TRBJ1-4; a weak D match, TRBD1 (5 bases). The CDR3 is 15 residues long. Germline lookup yields CDR1 SGDLS and CDR2 YYNGEE. V was shortened by 0 bases and J by 5 bases, with 11 bases between the two germline ends. The CDR3 here is CASSVGEGRNEKLFF. CDR3 DNA: TGTGCCAGCAGCGTAGGCGAGGGGCGCAATGAAAAACTGTTTTTT.

Many counts were recorded for this clonotype. The chain recombines TRBV28 with TRBJ2-1; D gene unclear. V lost 3 bases and J 15 bases, leaving 12 bases between the germline ends. Germline V gives CDR1 MDHEN, CDR2 SYDVKM. CDR3 length: 11 residues. The CDR3 DNA follows: TGTGCCAGCAGTTTGAGATACCAAAGGTTCTTC. It yields the protein CASSLRYQRFF. Based on the CDR3 plus reference TRBV28 and TRBJ2-1, the full variable domain is DVKVTQSSRYLVKRTGEKVFLECVQDMDHENMFWYRQDPGLGLRLIYFSYDVKMKEKGDIPEGYSVSREKKERFSLILESASTNQTSMYLCASSLRYQRFFGPGTRLTVL.

This clonotype has ten or more counts. This chain connects TRBV2 to TRBJ1-1; TRBD1 matches at 7 bases. Germline CDR1 SNHLY, CDR2 FYNNEI. CDR3 size: 15 residues. V shed 6 bases and J 1 base; nucleotides not matched to a gene: 8. CDR3: CASRFSWTGNTEAFF. In DNA, the CDR3 is TGTGCCAGCAGATTCAGCTGGACAGGGAACACTGAAGCTTTCTTT.

This clonotype was seen a few times. V and J are TRBV24-1 and TRBJ2-1; a weak D match, TRBD1 (7 bases). Trimming took 4 bases from V and 0 from J, leaving 12 bases between them. Germline loops: CDR1 KGHDR, CDR2 SFDVKD. This CDR3 contains 16 residues. The CDR3 here is CATSEAGQSSYNEQFF. The CDR3 DNA reads TGTGCCACCAGTGAGGCGGGACAGAGCTCCTACAATGAGCAGTTCTTC.

This clonotype occurred a few times. V gene TRBV6-2 or TRBV6-3 combines with J gene TRBJ2-2, with 7 bases matching TRBD2. V lost 9 bases to trimming and J lost 4 bases; unmatched junction nucleotides: 23. Germline CDR1 is MNHEY and CDR2 is SVGEGT. CDR3 length: 19 amino acids. DNA for the CDR3: TGTGCCAGGACCCCCACAACTCATAAAACCGGGACTACCACCGGGGAGCTGTTTTTT. Translation gives CARTPTTHKTGTTTGELFF.

The chain employs TRBV6-5 and TRBJ2-7, with 8 bases matching TRBD2. Trimming took 0 bases from V and 2 from J; bases not matched to a gene: 3. The CDR3 runs 15 residues. Germline CDR1 reads MNHEY; CDR2 reads SVGAGI. The CDR3 is CASSYSLGLAYEQYF. The CDR3 nucleotides read TGTGCCAGCAGTTACTCATTGGGACTAGCCTACGAGCAGTACTTC.

The CDR3 is CASSQERGTSPPEQYV. The CDR3 coding sequence is TGTGCCAGCAGCCAAGAACGGGGGACTAGCCCTCCCGAGCAGTACGTC. The chain recombines TRBV3-1 with TRBJ2-7; 9 bases are shared with TRBD2. Germline V gene lookup returns CDR1 LGHDT and CDR2 YNNKEL (reference sequence). The V and J ends lost 0 bases and 6 bases, in that order; junction bases with no gene match: 9. The CDR3 extends over 16 amino acids.

V gene TRBV5-4 combines with J gene TRBJ2-3; TRBD1 aligns across 7 bases. This CDR3 has 16 residues. Losses at the gene ends were 3 bases for V and 3 bases for J; bases not matched to a gene: 10. The germline V gene encodes CDR1 SGHNT and CDR2 YYREEE (reference sequence). The CDR3: CASSSRTGEGTDTQYF. In nucleotides, the CDR3 is TGTGCCAGCAGCTCCAGGACAGGAGAAGGGACAGATACGCAGTATTTT.

This clonotype has more than one count but fewer than ten. The chain links TRBV2 to TRBJ2-3; D is ambiguous. In germline, CDR1 is SNHLY, CDR2 FYNNEI. V was trimmed by 8 bases and J by 3 bases, leaving 12 bases between them. The CDR3 has 13 residues. The CDR3 loop reads CASGVRPTDTQYF. The CDR3 nucleotides are TGTGCCAGCGGAGTCAGACCAACAGATACGCAGTATTTT.

This clonotype came up a few times. The chain recombines TRBV7-9 with TRBJ1-4; unclear D gene. This CDR3 is built from 13 residues. V lost 3 bases and J lost 7, with 9 bases in between. Per the germline V gene, CDR1 is SEHNR and CDR2 is FQNEAQ (reference sequence). Here the CDR3 reads CASSFLSGEKLFF. The DNA of the CDR3 is TGTGCCAGCAGCTTTCTCTCAGGTGAAAAACTGTTTTTT.

V gene TRBV11-2 combines with J gene TRBJ1-4; D gene ambiguous. This CDR3 spans 15 amino acids. Trimming left V 5 bases short and J 0 bases short, with 10 bases between. The germline CDR1 and CDR2 sequences are SGHAT and FQNNGV. The CDR3 DNA is TGTGCCAGCAGCACCAGACGGGCAACTAATGAAAAACTGTTTTTT. Amino acid sequence: CASSTRRATNEKLFF. Supplemented by reference TRBV11-2 and TRBJ1-4, the full variable domain reads EAGVAQSPRYKIIEKRQSVAFWCNPISGHATLYWYQQILGQGPKLLIQFQNNGVVDDSQLPKDRFSAERLKGVDSTLKIQPAKLEDSAVYLCASSTRRATNEKLFFGSGTQLSVL.

This clonotype has ten or more counts. The chain has TRBV20-1 and TRBJ2-1, with 12 bases identical to TRBD2. The J segment lost 6 bases and the V segment lost 0 bases, leaving 9 bases of the junction unmatched. This CDR3 comprises 17 residues. Per germline, CDR1 DFQATT and CDR2 SNEGSKA (reference sequence). CDR3 coding DNA: TGCAGTGCTAGAGATCTAAGGGCTAGCGGGAGGGTCAATGAGCAGTTCTTC. Encoded protein: CSARDLRASGRVNEQFF.

This chain joins TRBV20-1 and TRBJ1-5; D unresolved. CDR1 is DFQATT and CDR2 is SNEGSKA in the germline V gene (reference sequence). This CDR3 contains 9 residues. The CDR3 here is CFRYQPQHF. In DNA, the CDR3 is TGCTTCCGATATCAGCCCCAGCATTTT.

This sequence joins TRBV7-2 and TRBJ1-2; D uncertain. The CDR3 has 12 amino acids. Germline loops: CDR1 SGHTA, CDR2 FQGNSA. V was pared by 5 bases and J by 7 bases, with 11 bases between. The CDR3 region is CASSPVDSGYTF. The CDR3 nucleotides read TGTGCCAGCAGCCCTGTAGATTCTGGCTACACCTTC.

The table lists this clonotype with many counts. The chain has TRBV29-1 and TRBJ2-5, with D perhaps TRBD1 (7 bases). The CDR3 covers 12 residues. Germline CDR1 and CDR2: SQVTM and ANQGSEA. V lost 7 bases and J 2 bases, leaving 11 bases between the germline ends. As DNA, the CDR3 is TGCAGCGGCGGGACAGCACAAGAGACCCAGTACTTC. Encoded protein: CSGGTAQETQYF.